These 9 T cell receptor beta chains share one sample of origin, sequenced in a study of regulatory T cells in long-lasting Graves disease. Regarding time point: persistent/refractory GD, antithyroid drugs over 5 years with positive TRAb. Generation of the TCR library employed RNA extracted from PBMCs. Arm-PCR with iRepertoire HTBI primers amplified the CDR3 regions for these TCR beta libraries. In TCRdb, the multiplex PCR reads were re-called with MiXCR into one record per CDR3 protein. The sample lists approximately 400,000 distinct CDR3 sequences, 23% occurring once. The sequencing here drew on peripheral blood mononuclear cells (PBMCs), taken when the disease was refractory, from a patient treated with antithyroid drugs. These receptor sequences come from a woman in her thirties or forties with Graves disease.

Turning to this clonotype: Being one base from a much bigger clone, this may be a read error. This chain connects TRBV6-1 to TRBJ2-7, with TRBD1 as a possible D gene (5 bases). Looked up from germline, CDR1 is MNHNS and CDR2 is SASEGT. The V and J ends lost 6 bases and 4 bases respectively, with 10 bases between them. The CDR3 runs to 12 residues. CDR3 amino acids: CASRQTDYEQYF. The CDR3 region has the DNA TGTGCCAGCAGGCAGACAGATTACGAGCAGTACTTC.

This clonotype was counted at least ten times. The rearrangement uses TRBV20-1 and TRBJ2-6; no firm D call. Germline lookup yields CDR1 DFQATT and CDR2 SNEGSKA (reference sequence). The V gene lost 1 base and the J gene lost 0 bases, with 4 bases spanning the gap. This CDR3 comprises 14 residues. The CDR3, as DNA: TGCAGTGCTAGAGGGTACTCTGGGGCCAACGTCCTGACTTTC. Translation gives CSARGYSGANVLTF.

In its sample, this clonotype was seen a few times. The rearrangement joins TRBV2 to TRBJ1-3, with a possible D match to TRBD1 (6 bases). Germline V lookup: CDR1 SNHLY, CDR2 FYNNEI. Between the trimmed V and J ends, which lost 9 bases and 4 bases, there was a span of 16 bases. This CDR3 contains 14 residues. The CDR3 nucleotides are TGTGCCAGTCGACAGGAAATCTTGGGAAACACCATATATTTT. It specifies CASRQEILGNTIYF.

This clonotype was detected many times. The chain employs TRBV2 and TRBJ1-6; 7 positions agree with TRBD1. Germline loops: CDR1 SNHLY, CDR2 FYNNEI. The junction had 9 bases not matched to a gene; V was cut back by 8 bases and J by 8 bases. The CDR3 covers 14 residues. CDR3 region: CASHRQGIDSPLHF. The CDR3 bases are TGTGCCAGCCATCGACAGGGTATTGATTCACCCCTCCACTTT.

This clonotype was detected many times. The genes are TRBV7-9 and TRBJ2-1; 14 positions agree with TRBD2. V dropped 1 base and J dropped 3; count of bases not matched to a gene: 5. There are 18 residues in the CDR3. Germline V gives CDR1 SEHNR, CDR2 FQNEAQ (reference sequence). The CDR3 region is CASSLEGTSGRFYNEQFF. The CDR3 DNA is TGTGCCAGCAGCTTAGAGGGGACTAGCGGGAGATTCTACAATGAGCAGTTCTTC.

This clonotype was detected a few times. The genes are TRBV6-1 and TRBJ1-5; possibly TRBD1 for D (5 bases). This CDR3 spans 15 amino acids. The V end lost 6 bases, the J end lost 6 bases, and 18 bases lay between the germline ends. The germline V gene has CDR1 MNHNS and CDR2 SASEGT. The CDR3 region has the DNA TGTGCCAGCAGCCAACTCTTTCCAGGGCCTCAGCCCCAGCATTTT. Translated: CASSQLFPGPQPQHF.

The chain carries TRBV30 and TRBJ2-5, with D unclear. The J call may not be correct, given that the DNA end is closer to TRBJ2-1. Germline CDR1 GTSNPN, CDR2 SVGIG (reference sequence). The CDR3 extends over 13 amino acids. The CDR3 region has the DNA TGTGCCTGGAGTGTACGGGCAGACAATGAGCAGTTCTTC. This codes for CAWSVRADNEQFF.

CDR3 DNA sequence: TGCGCCAGCGGCTCCCCCCCAGGGAGTACTAATGAAAAACTGTTTTTT. It yields the protein CASGSPPGSTNEKLFF. The rearrangement links TRBV4-1 to TRBJ1-4, with a possible D match to TRBD1 (5 bases). V was pared by 8 bases and J by 2 bases, with 18 bases between. This CDR3 region has 16 residues. In germline, CDR1 is MGHRA, CDR2 YSYEKL.

For this clonotype: A much larger clone lies a single base off, so this may be a read error. V usage is TRBV28 and J usage is TRBJ2-7; D is uncertain. The CDR3 has 11 residues. The germline gives CDR1 MDHEN, CDR2 SYDVKM. The V end was cut by 7 bases, the J end by 9 bases, with 13 bases between. In DNA form, the CDR3 reads TGTGCCAGCACGGGTTCAAGGTGGCAGTACTTC. It is translated as CASTGSRWQYF.